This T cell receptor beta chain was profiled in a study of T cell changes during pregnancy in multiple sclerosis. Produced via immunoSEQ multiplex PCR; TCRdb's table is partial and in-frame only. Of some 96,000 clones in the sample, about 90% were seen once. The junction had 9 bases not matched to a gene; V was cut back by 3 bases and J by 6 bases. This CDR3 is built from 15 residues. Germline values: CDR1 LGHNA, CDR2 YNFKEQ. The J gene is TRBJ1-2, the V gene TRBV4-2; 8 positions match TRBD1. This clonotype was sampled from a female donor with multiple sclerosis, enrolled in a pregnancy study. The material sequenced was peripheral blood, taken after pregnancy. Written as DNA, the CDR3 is TGTGCCAGCAGCCAGCTTACGACAGGGGTCGATGGCTACACCTTC. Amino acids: CASSQLTTGVDGYTF.